The 10 T cell receptor beta chains given below trace back to one sample, sequenced in a study of shared clonotypes between healthy human individuals. TCRdb's copy holds only in-frame clones and misses some; the assay was immunoSEQ multiplex PCR. The top ten hold roughly 0.45% of the sample, which has approximately 1.5 million clones, 98% seen once. Source material: naive CD4+ T cells sorted from blood. The subset here: CD45RA+ positively selected. The source is a man between 25 and 39 years old in good health.

The V call is TRBV28, the J call TRBJ2-1, with D perhaps TRBD2 (6 bases). Trimming cost V 7 bases and J 4 bases, with 14 bases left between them. This CDR3 comprises 14 residues. CDR1 MDHEN and CDR2 SYDVKM come from the germline V gene. CDR3 residues: CASTITLAYNEQFF. The CDR3 nucleotides read TGTGCCAGCACCATCACTCTAGCGTACAATGAGCAGTTCTTC. Complete variable domain (other parts from reference TRBV28 and TRBJ2-1): DVKVTQSSRYLVKRTGEKVFLECVQDMDHENMFWYRQDPGLGLRLIYFSYDVKMKEKGDIPEGYSVSREKKERFSLILESASTNQTSMYLCASTITLAYNEQFFGPGTRLTVL.

This clone showed up just a few times. Here the CDR3 reads CAINRGSYNEQFF. DNA for the CDR3: TGTGCCATCAATAGGGGGTCCTACAATGAGCAGTTCTTC. The chain combines TRBV10-3 with TRBJ2-1, with a weak D call TRBD1 (6 bases). V lost 7 bases and J lost 1, with 8 bases in between. Germline lookup yields CDR1 ENHRY and CDR2 SYGVKD. The CDR3 runs 13 residues.

The V and J genes are TRBV9 and TRBJ2-3; D unresolved. This CDR3 is built from 16 residues. CDR1 and CDR2 from the germline V gene are SGDLS and YYNGEE. The V and J ends lost 0 bases and 4 bases respectively, with 15 bases between them. The CDR3 reads CASSVGRPPWADTQYF. The CDR3 DNA sequence: TGTGCCAGCAGCGTAGGTCGGCCGCCTTGGGCAGATACGCAGTATTTT.

The CDR3 sequence: CASSPIARGQGAREQYF. DNA of the CDR3: TGTGCCAGCTCACCGATAGCTCGTGGACAGGGGGCGCGTGAGCAGTACTTC. V is TRBV18 and J is TRBJ2-7; 11 bases are shared with TRBD1. Germline-derived CDR1 and CDR2 are KGHSH and LQKENI. V shed 3 bases and J 7 bases; nucleotides not matched to a gene: 14. The CDR3 is 17 residues long.

This clone was detected once. This sequence joins TRBV5-5 and TRBJ2-7, with D perhaps matching TRBD1 (6 bases). Trimming removed 5 bases from V and 3 bases from J, with 18 bases in between. The CDR3 has 15 residues. Germline V gene lookup returns CDR1 SGHKS and CDR2 YYEKEE (reference sequence). CDR3 sequence (DNA): TGTGCCAGCAGTTACAACAGGGCCCTGGGCTACGAGCAGTACTTC. Amino acids: CASSYNRALGYEQYF. The full variable domain, its missing parts supplied by reference TRBV5-5 and TRBJ2-7, is DAGVTQSPTHLIKTRGQQVTLRCSPISGHKSVSWYQQVLGQGPQFIFQYYEKEERGRGNFPDRFSARQFPNYSSELNVNALLLGDSALYLCASSYNRALGYEQYFGPGTRLTVT.

The genes are TRBV5-6 and TRBJ2-1; 8 bases match TRBD2. The CDR3 length is 13 residues. V shed 2 bases, J shed 9 bases, and the junction held 4 bases outside the gene matches. Germline-derived CDR1 and CDR2 are SGHDT and YYEEEE. The CDR3 sequence is CASSFPGGGEQFF. The CDR3 coding sequence is TGTGCCAGCAGCTTCCCGGGAGGGGGTGAGCAGTTCTTC.

V is TRBV18 and J is TRBJ1-1; no reliable D call. Germline lookup yields CDR1 KGHSH and CDR2 LQKENI. The V gene lost 0 bases and the J gene lost 7 bases, with 15 bases spanning the gap. The CDR3 sequence is 15 residues long. In DNA, the CDR3 is TGTGCCAGCTCACCACCGGGGAGGTCCGATCTTGAAGCTTTCTTT. This codes for CASSPPGRSDLEAFF.

The chain recombines TRBV5-1 with TRBJ2-5; TRBD2 is a possible D gene (5 bases). This CDR3 is built from 13 residues. Germline values: CDR1 SGHRS, CDR2 YFSETQ. The ends were cut back, 0 bases at V and 4 bases at J, with 7 bases in the middle. The CDR3: CASSLAGIETQYF. The CDR3 nucleotides are TGCGCCAGCAGCTTGGCCGGGATAGAGACCCAGTACTTC.

Notes on this clone: Its ends do not fully match the called genes, so a read error is possible. The chain has TRBV11-2 and TRBJ2-7, with D possibly matching TRBD1 (5 bases). This CDR3 spans 16 amino acids. Germline V gene lookup returns CDR1 SGHAT and CDR2 FQNNGV. The CDR3 protein is CASRLNPQGVRSEQYF. As DNA, the CDR3 is TGTGCCAGCCGCTTAAACCCCCAGGGTGTCAGGTCCGAGCAGTACTTC.

The V call is TRBV6-1, the J call TRBJ2-1; 10 positions agree with TRBD2. V lost 5 bases to trimming and J lost 9 bases; unmatched junction nucleotides: 10. From germline, CDR1 is MNHNS and CDR2 SASEGT. This CDR3 is built from 15 residues. Here the CDR3 DNA reads TGTGCCAGCAGTAACAGCGGGAGGGCCAGGGGTGAGCAGTTCTTC. This codes for CASSNSGRARGEQFF.